This T cell receptor (beta chain) was observed in a study of CD8+ T cells in alopecia areata. Background on the study: A regimen of oral tofacitinib, 5 to 10 mg twice daily, was given to treated patients. Study-wide points: There was only one nonresponder, so it was unclear how baseline CD8+ expansion relates to response. Among the top 100, expanded CD8+ clones were significantly decreased by tofacitinib, as was scalp clonality. Normal scalp had lower clonality than lesional scalp, with alopecia totalis/universalis lesions showing this most strongly.

The treatment here: oral pan-JAK inhibitor, 5-10 mg twice daily. As the sequencing template, cDNA was produced by extracting RNA and reverse transcribing it. Produced via immunoSEQ multiplex PCR; TCRdb's table is partial and in-frame only. The repertoire holds around 180,000 clones, roughly 60% seen once, with approximately 0.93% in the top ten. From germline, CDR1 is KGHSH and CDR2 LQKENI. The V end was cut by 3 bases, the J end by 6 bases, with 21 bases between. The CDR3 runs 16 residues. About this clone itself: Its antigen is undetermined.

This sample comprised CD4+ T cells sorted from blood, obtained at week 24, from a patient treated with tofacitinib. The genes are TRBV18 and TRBJ2-7, with D possibly matching TRBD2 (6 bases). This receptor was identified in a human donor with alopecia areata. Here the CDR3 DNA reads TGTGCCAGCTCACCCTCATTTGCCGGGGGATTCCGCGAGCAGTACTTC. It specifies CASSPSFAGGFREQYF.